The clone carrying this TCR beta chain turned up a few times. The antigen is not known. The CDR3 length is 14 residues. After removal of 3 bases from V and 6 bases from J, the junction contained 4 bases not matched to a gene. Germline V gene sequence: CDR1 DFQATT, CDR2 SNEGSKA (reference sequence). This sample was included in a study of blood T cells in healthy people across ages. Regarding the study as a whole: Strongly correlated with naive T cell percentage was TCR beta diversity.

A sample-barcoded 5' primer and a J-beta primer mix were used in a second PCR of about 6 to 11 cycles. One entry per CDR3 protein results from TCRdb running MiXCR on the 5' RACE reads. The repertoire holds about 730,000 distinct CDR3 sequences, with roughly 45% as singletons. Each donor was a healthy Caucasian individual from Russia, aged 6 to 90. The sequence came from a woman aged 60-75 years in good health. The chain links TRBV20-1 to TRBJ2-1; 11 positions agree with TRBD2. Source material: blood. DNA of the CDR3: TGCAGTGCTAGCGGACTAGCGGGCTCCAATGAGCAGTTCTTC. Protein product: CSASGLAGSNEQFF.